At least ten counts were recorded for the clone carrying this T cell receptor beta chain. Its antigen remains unidentified. The germline gives CDR1 SGHTA, CDR2 FQGNSA. CDR3 size: 15 residues. The germline V and J ends were trimmed by 5 bases and 2 bases, with 14 bases remaining between them. This record belongs to a study of CD8 T cells in ankylosing spondylitis. The authors made TCR beta libraries by quantitative 5'-RACE with molecular barcodes. Using its own MiXCR run on the 5' RACE reads, TCRdb lists one record per CDR3 protein. The data show around 300,000 distinct CDR3 sequences, with 20% to 25% seen just once and approximately 3.7% held by the top ten. The study, taken as a whole, reports: Within peripheral blood, clones linked to disease were CD8+ and relatively rare. Certain motif variants had earlier appeared in reactive arthritis synovial fluid and blood. Clones tied to disease were said to be significantly enriched in matched ankylosing spondylitis synovial fluid.

The TCR originated in a female donor with ankylosing spondylitis or in good health (not recorded which). Specimen: blood, either unsorted or a sorted T cell fraction (not recorded which). The chain uses TRBV7-2 and TRBJ2-3; D gene ambiguous. The chain's CDR3 is CASSPLTASTDTQYF. The CDR3 nucleotides read TGTGCCAGCAGCCCCCTTACGGCCTCCACAGATACGCAGTATTTT.